This TCR beta chain stems from a study of vaccination effects on CD4 cells after COVID-19. After expansion with viral peptide pools in the ViraFEST assay, antigen-specific CD4+ T cells were sequenced. On approximately day 9 of culture, CD4+ T cells were separated out. Germline CDR1 and CDR2: ENHRY and SYGVKD. V was pared by 3 bases and J by 6 bases, with 10 bases between. This CDR3 contains 13 residues. Concerning this clone: Its antigen remains unidentified.

TCRdb keeps only in-frame clones here, not all; method: immunoSEQ multiplex PCR. This sample carries more than 50,000 clones, 81% of them seen once, and the ten largest clones take about 2.5%. The sequence was collected from a human donor who received a COVID-19 vaccine. The specimen comprised CD4+ T cells from PBMCs cultured with HCoV-229E spike peptides, sampled before COVID-19 vaccination. The chain links TRBV10-3 to TRBJ2-3; D uncertain. The CDR3 reads CAISDLGGDTQYF. DNA for the CDR3: TGTGCCATCAGTGATTTGGGTGGGGATACGCAGTATTTT.